Listed below are T cell receptor beta chains from one sample, sequenced in a study of post-analysis software for immune sequencing data. TCRdb re-analysed the PCR reads in MiXCR, keeping a single row per CDR3 protein. Of 650,000 to 850,000 distinct CDR3 sequences in the sample, 46% were seen once. Sample: blood. All receptors come from a girl between 10 and 17 years old with multiple sclerosis. The CDR3 runs from the conserved cysteine through the conserved F or W. A D gene is named only where the DNA matches it firmly. Not all rows give a size; the values are once, few, many and, for expanded clones, a class.

clone_size d_call j_call v_call cdr3_aa cdr3_nt
. TRBD1 TRBJ2-7 TRBV3-1 CASSQTGLIGEQYF TGCGCCAGCAGCCAGACAGGGTTGATAGGCGAGCAGTACTTC
. . TRBJ2-1 TRBV28 CASSSGRVSYNEQFF TGTGCCAGCAGCTCCGGGCGCGTTTCCTACAATGAGCAGTTCTTC
. . TRBJ2-3 TRBV20-1 CSATTVRTDTQYF TGCAGTGCTACGACGGTTCGCACAGATACGCAGTATTTT
once TRBD2 TRBJ2-1 TRBV6-1 CASKPSGRSNEQFF TGTGCCAGCAAGCCTAGCGGGAGGAGTAATGAGCAGTTCTTC
. . TRBJ1-4 TRBV15 CATSRDEKLFF TGTGCCACCAGCAGAGATGAAAAACTGTTTTTT
few . TRBJ1-2 TRBV12-3/TRBV12-4 CASSFFPDGYTF TGTGCCAGCAGTTTTTTCCCGGACGGCTACACCTTC
few . TRBJ2-7 TRBV28 CASSSDSDEQYF TGTGCCAGCAGTAGCGACTCTGACGAGCAGTACTTC
once . TRBJ2-3 TRBV12-3/TRBV12-4 CASSPGASVTDTQYF TGTGCCAGCAGTCCCGGGGCTAGCGTTACAGATACGCAGTATTTT
few . TRBJ1-2 TRBV29-1 CSVVGTNYGYTF TGCAGCGTCGTTGGGACTAACTATGGCTACACCTTC
. . TRBJ2-7 TRBV10-3 CASQEVVGDEQYF TGTGCCTCCCAAGAGGTTGTGGGGGACGAGCAGTACTTC
few . TRBJ2-1 TRBV11-3 CASSFYGGNNEQFF TGTGCCAGCAGCTTTTATGGGGGAAACAATGAGCAGTTCTTC
. TRBD2 TRBJ2-7 TRBV20-1 CSARESSGRAPYEQYF TGCAGTGCTAGAGAATCGAGCGGGAGGGCCCCCTACGAGCAGTACTTC
few TRBD1 TRBJ1-1 TRBV29-1 CSVGQGNTEAFF TGCAGCGTTGGACAGGGGAACACTGAAGCTTTCTTT
. TRBD2 TRBJ2-3 TRBV4-2 CASSQDALGSGRAYPDTQYF TGTGCCAGCAGCCAAGATGCCCTAGGTAGCGGGAGGGCCTATCCAGATACGCAGTATTTT
many . TRBJ2-7 TRBV7-9 CASSLALSYEQYF TGTGCCAGCAGTTTGGCCCTTTCCTACGAGCAGTACTTC
few . TRBJ2-6 TRBV27 CASSPRFAGANVLTF TGTGCCAGCAGTCCGAGGTTCGCTGGGGCCAACGTCCTGACTTTC
. . TRBJ2-7 TRBV4-2 CASSQERAGSYEQYF TGTGCCAGCAGCCAAGAGAGGGCGGGCTCCTACGAGCAGTACTTC
. TRBD1 TRBJ2-7 TRBV4-3 CASSQERQGLREQYF TGCGCCAGCAGCCAAGAACGACAGGGGCTCCGCGAGCAGTACTTC
. . TRBJ1-2 TRBV9 CASRPQDSVGYTF TGTGCCAGCAGACCACAAGACAGCGTTGGCTACACCTTC
. . TRBJ1-1 TRBV11-2 CASSPFSLRQDEAFF TGTGCCAGCAGTCCCTTCAGCCTAAGACAGGACGAAGCTTTCTTT
. . TRBJ2-1 TRBV25-1 CASSEYTSYYNEQFF TGTGCCAGCAGTGAATATACTAGCTACTACAATGAGCAGTTCTTC
. TRBD1 TRBJ2-5 TRBV5-1 CASSLEGAPETQYF TGCGCCAGCAGCTTGGAGGGGGCCCCGGAGACCCAGTACTTC
few TRBD2 TRBJ2-5 TRBV6-2/TRBV6-3 CASSPTSGRDLGTQYF TGTGCCAGCAGTCCCACAAGCGGGAGAGACCTGGGGACCCAGTACTTC
. . TRBJ2-7 TRBV5-6 CASSLGGSNEQYF TGTGCCAGCAGCTTGGGGGGGTCGAACGAGCAGTACTTC
. . TRBJ2-1 TRBV29-1 CSVAGETSSYNEQFF TGCAGCGTTGCGGGGGAAACCAGCTCCTACAATGAGCAGTTCTTC
. TRBD2 TRBJ2-5 TRBV12-3/TRBV12-4 CASRPTSGGPLIQETQYF TGTGCCAGCAGACCTACTAGCGGGGGGCCCCTTATACAAGAGACCCAGTACTTC
few TRBD2 TRBJ2-3 TRBV7-6 CASSSTRLAGVGGTDTQYF TGTGCCAGCAGCTCAACCCGACTAGCGGGAGTGGGGGGCACAGATACGCAGTATTTT
few . TRBJ2-7 TRBV10-3 CAISLGGDYEQYF TGTGCCATCAGTCTCGGGGGAGACTACGAGCAGTACTTC
. . TRBJ2-5 TRBV29-1 CSGRSGYKGETQYF TGCAGTGGCCGCTCGGGCTATAAGGGAGAGACCCAGTACTTC
. . TRBJ2-4 TRBV20-1 CSAKLVAKNIQYF TGCAGTGCTAAGCTCGTAGCCAAAAACATTCAGTACTTC
few . TRBJ2-5 TRBV28 CASSWAVGTQETQYF TGTGCCAGCAGCTGGGCCGTAGGTACCCAAGAGACCCAGTACTTC
. TRBD1 TRBJ2-7 TRBV28 CASSFAHRDRGGRRYEQYF TGTGCCAGCAGTTTCGCCCACCGGGACAGGGGGGGAAGGCGCTACGAGCAGTACTTC
. . TRBJ2-1 TRBV5-1 CASSLAGSGVYNEQFF TGCGCCAGCAGCTTGGCCGGTAGCGGAGTATACAATGAGCAGTTCTTC
few . TRBJ2-6 TRBV7-2 CASSPPAGSGANVLTF TGTGCCAGCAGCCCGCCGGCTGGGTCTGGGGCCAACGTCCTGACTTTC
few . TRBJ2-1 TRBV29-1 CSVEGVSYNEQFF TGCAGCGTTGAAGGGGTCAGCTACAATGAGCAGTTCTTC
. TRBD2 TRBJ2-1 TRBV27 CASSLAGGHEQFF TGTGCCAGCAGTCTAGCGGGAGGACATGAGCAGTTCTTC
. TRBD2 TRBJ2-1 TRBV3-1 CASSPGLAGVENEQFF TGTGCCAGCAGCCCGGGACTAGCGGGAGTGGAGAATGAGCAGTTCTTC
. . TRBJ1-1 TRBV20-1 CSVRTEGRGAEAFF TGCAGTGTTAGAACCGAGGGTAGGGGGGCTGAAGCTTTCTTT
. . TRBJ2-3 TRBV7-2 CASRGMRTEEGTDTQYF TGTGCCAGCAGGGGGATGCGGACCGAAGAGGGCACAGATACGCAGTATTTT
few TRBD2 TRBJ2-3 TRBV5-1 CASSLDSGSGADTQYF TGCGCCAGCAGCTTGGATAGCGGGAGTGGCGCAGATACGCAGTATTTT